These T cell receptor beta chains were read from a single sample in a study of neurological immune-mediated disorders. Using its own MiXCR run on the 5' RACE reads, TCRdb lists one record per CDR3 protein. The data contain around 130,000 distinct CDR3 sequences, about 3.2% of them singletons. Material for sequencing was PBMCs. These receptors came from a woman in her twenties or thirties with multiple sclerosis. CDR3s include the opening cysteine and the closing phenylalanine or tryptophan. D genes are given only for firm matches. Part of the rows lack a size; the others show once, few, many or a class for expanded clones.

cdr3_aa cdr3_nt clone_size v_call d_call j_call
CASSQKGLNQENQYF TGTGCCAGCAGCCAAAAGGGACTAAACCAAGAGAACCAGTACTTC . TRBV3-1 TRBD2 TRBJ2-5
CAIRDSSGNTIYF TGTGCCATCAGGGACAGCTCTGGAAACACCATATATTTT many TRBV10-3 . TRBJ1-3
CATSIKRVEETQYF TGTGCCACCAGCATTAAAAGAGTGGAAGAGACCCAGTACTTC many TRBV15 . TRBJ2-5
CSARDNEQYF TGCAGTGCTAGAGATAACGAGCAGTACTTC many TRBV20-1 . TRBJ2-7
CASSRGIASGTHEQFF TGTGCCAGCAGCCGCGGGATCGCTAGCGGTACGCATGAGCAGTTCTTC many TRBV3-1 TRBD2 TRBJ2-1
CASDNEQTPDTQYF TGTGCCAGCGACAACGAACAAACCCCAGATACGCAGTATTTT many TRBV2 . TRBJ2-3
CASSTVQRGVLETQYF TGTGCCAGCTCGACCGTACAGCGGGGGGTTTTGGAGACCCAGTACTTC many TRBV7-9 TRBD2 TRBJ2-5
CASSPIQGDTQYF TGTGCCAGCAGCCCTATACAGGGGGATACGCAGTATTTT many TRBV5-6 TRBD1 TRBJ2-3
CASSQGTSGYTF TGTGCCAGCAGCCAAGGGACGTCTGGCTACACCTTC many TRBV3-1 . TRBJ1-2
CASSYSNRRTYTGELFF TGTGCCAGCAGTTACTCGAATCGCCGAACGTACACCGGGGAGCTGTTTTTT many TRBV6-5 . TRBJ2-2
CASSFAGLEAFF TGTGCCAGCAGCTTTGCCGGGCTTGAAGCTTTCTTT . TRBV7-8 . TRBJ1-1
CASSYSGGSNMNTEAFF TGTGCCAGCAGTTACTCAGGGGGCTCGAACATGAACACTGAAGCTTTCTTT many TRBV6-5 TRBD1 TRBJ1-1
CASSVGIGTEKNIQYF TGTGCCAGCAGCGTAGGAATCGGGACAGAAAAAAACATTCAGTACTTC many TRBV9 TRBD1 TRBJ2-4
CSARQGRETEAFF TGCAGTGCTAGACAAGGGCGTGAAACTGAAGCTTTCTTT . TRBV20-1 . TRBJ1-1
CASSTSGSRETQYF TGTGCCAGCAGCACGAGCGGGAGTCGGGAGACCCAGTACTTC many TRBV5-4 TRBD2 TRBJ2-5
CASSEQQGFQETQYF TGTGCCAGCAGCGAACAACAGGGCTTCCAAGAGACCCAGTACTTC many TRBV27 . TRBJ2-5
CASSPGGGGSYNEQFF TGCGCCAGCAGCCCTGGCGGGGGGGGCAGCTACAATGAGCAGTTCTTC many TRBV4-3 TRBD2 TRBJ2-1
CASLQTERNTEAFF TGTGCCAGCCTTCAGACAGAGCGGAACACTGAAGCTTTCTTT many TRBV19 . TRBJ1-1
CASSTNSGGQETQYF TGTGCCAGCAGCACAAATAGCGGGGGACAAGAGACCCAGTACTTC many TRBV7-9 TRBD2 TRBJ2-5
CSAMTTQETQYF TGCAGTGCTATGACTACACAAGAGACCCAGTACTTC many TRBV20-1 . TRBJ2-5
CASSQNGGSLYNEQFF TGTGCCAGCAGCCAAAATGGGGGGAGTTTATACAATGAGCAGTTCTTC few TRBV7-8 . TRBJ2-1
CAWRWGTYGYTF TGTGCCTGGAGATGGGGGACTTATGGCTACACCTTC many TRBV30 . TRBJ1-2
CATSDMVRAGYNEQFF TGTGCCACCAGTGACATGGTACGAGCGGGTTACAATGAGCAGTTCTTC many TRBV24-1 . TRBJ2-1
CASSEWFGRGYTF TGTGCCAGCAGTGAATGGTTTGGACGCGGCTACACCTTC many TRBV25-1 . TRBJ1-2
CSARVTGELFF TGCAGTGCTAGAGTGACCGGGGAGCTGTTTTTT many TRBV20-1 . TRBJ2-2
CASSSRQAEAEAFF TGTGCCAGCAGCTCGCGACAGGCTGAGGCCGAAGCTTTCTTT many TRBV13 . TRBJ1-1
CASSSDVGGVTDTQYF TGTGCCAGCAGTTCGGACGTGGGAGGGGTCACAGATACGCAGTATTTT many TRBV6-4 TRBD2 TRBJ2-3
CASSLPESDTQYF TGTGCCAGCAGCTTACCCGAATCAGATACGCAGTATTTT many TRBV7-2 . TRBJ2-3
CASSGGENQPQHF TGTGCCAGCAGTGGGGGGGAGAACCAGCCCCAGCATTTT many TRBV25-1 . TRBJ1-5
CASSPRIASNTEAFF TGTGCCAGCAGCCCTCGCATCGCGTCGAACACTGAAGCTTTCTTT many TRBV7-2 . TRBJ1-1
CASSYFRDSTGELFF TGTGCCAGCAGTTACTTTCGGGACAGCACCGGGGAGCTGTTTTTT many TRBV6-5 TRBD1 TRBJ2-2
CASRADRNSYEQYF TGTGCCAGCAGAGCCGACAGGAACTCCTACGAGCAGTACTTC many TRBV2 . TRBJ2-7
CASSQGTGPYEQYF TGCGCCAGCAGCCAGGGGACAGGCCCCTACGAGCAGTACTTC few TRBV4-3 TRBD1 TRBJ2-7
CSARETSGGYNEQFF TGCAGTGCTAGGGAGACTAGCGGGGGCTACAATGAGCAGTTCTTC . TRBV20-1 TRBD2 TRBJ2-1
CASSLFGRTVYQPQHF TGTGCCAGCAGCTTATTCGGCAGGACCGTCTATCAGCCCCAGCATTTT many TRBV7-2 . TRBJ1-5
CSAAQGKGNQPQHF TGCAGTGCTGCGCAGGGTAAAGGCAATCAGCCCCAGCATTTT many TRBV20-1 . TRBJ1-5
CASLLAGPSTDTQYF TGCGCCAGCCTACTAGCAGGCCCGAGCACAGATACGCAGTATTTT many TRBV5-1 . TRBJ2-3
CASTKRGSPLHF TGTGCCAGCACTAAAAGGGGTTCACCCCTCCACTTT many TRBV7-2 . TRBJ1-6
CAISVLGENTEAFF TGTGCCATCAGTGTTTTGGGGGAGAACACTGAAGCTTTCTTT few TRBV10-3 . TRBJ1-1
CASSLGPPRNEQFF TGTGCCAGCAGTCTCGGCCCTCCGCGGAATGAGCAGTTCTTC many TRBV27 . TRBJ2-1
CANSEQGPQGGKLFF TGTGCCAACAGTGAACAGGGACCGCAGGGGGGAAAACTGTTTTTT . TRBV25-1 TRBD1 TRBJ1-4
CASRGQGRPAFF TGTGCCAGCAGAGGGCAGGGGCGACCAGCTTTCTTT many TRBV6-1 . TRBJ1-1
CASSGLAGGGEQFF TGCGCCAGCAGCGGACTAGCGGGGGGAGGTGAGCAGTTCTTC many TRBV5-1 TRBD2 TRBJ2-1
CASSQGTQGTQHF TGTGCCAGCAGCCAAGGAACGCAGGGGACCCAGCATTTT many TRBV3-1 . TRBJ1-5
CASSSWTGEETQYF TGTGCCAGCAGCTCGTGGACAGGGGAAGAGACCCAGTACTTC . TRBV7-6 TRBD1 TRBJ2-5
CASSPDRFYPYEQYF TGTGCCAGCAGCCCTGACAGGTTCTACCCCTACGAGCAGTACTTC many TRBV5-6 . TRBJ2-7
CASSLVVAGTEADTQYF TGTGCCAGCAGCTTAGTGGTAGCGGGGACGGAGGCAGATACGCAGTATTTT many TRBV7-9 TRBD2 TRBJ2-3
CASSQTASGTEAFF TGTGCCAGCAGTCAAACAGCTAGTGGCACTGAAGCTTTCTTT many TRBV27 . TRBJ1-1
CASSPPSGQGFEQYF TGTGCCAGCTCACCACCGTCGGGACAGGGTTTCGAGCAGTACTTC many TRBV18 TRBD1 TRBJ2-7
CSASRSRFAYEQYF TGCAGTGCTAGTCGCTCTAGATTCGCCTACGAGCAGTACTTC many TRBV20-1 . TRBJ2-7
CASSPGTDTQYF TGTGCCAGCAGCCCGGGCACAGATACGCAGTATTTT many TRBV12-3/TRBV12-4 . TRBJ2-3
CSARPPGTGVHTGELFF TGCAGTGCTAGACCCCCCGGGACAGGGGTTCACACCGGGGAGCTGTTTTTT many TRBV20-1 TRBD1 TRBJ2-2
CASSSDRTYEQYF TGTGCCAGCAGTTCCGACAGAACCTACGAGCAGTACTTC many TRBV6-5 . TRBJ2-7
CASSLAGLAGATDTQYF TGTGCCAGCAGTTTAGCGGGACTAGCGGGCGCCACAGATACGCAGTATTTT many TRBV12-3/TRBV12-4 TRBD2 TRBJ2-3